The entry that follows covers one TCR beta chain sequence. This clone was observed a few times. No antigen is known for it. Per-base qualities were not stored, and no clone one base away is much larger. CDR1 and CDR2 are drawn from the germline V gene (reference sequence): SEHNR, FQNEAQ. The junction shows trimming of 5 bases on V and 10 bases on J, plus 9 bases between the germline ends. Taken from cysteine to phenylalanine, the CDR3 has 12 residues. The retained sequence is limited to the CDR3, 36 bases, with the frame set at the first base. The High Capacity cDNA Reverse Transcription Kit was used to reverse transcribe all of the isolated RNA, meaning that expressed TCRB transcripts were what got sequenced. Deep immunoSEQ sequencing was performed on naive, central memory and regulatory T cell samples, with an average of around 3.5 million total reads per sample. Sorted cells were lysed in RLT buffer, and RNA was extracted using DNase-treated RNeasy Micro or Mini kits according to cell number. Each cell subset was processed separately to prevent cross-contamination, with patient and healthy donor samples processed together. The immunoSEQ multiplex PCR was used to amplify TCRB sequences from cDNA, yielding 87-bp fragments that span the CDR3 region. Sequencing of the amplicons was performed on the Illumina HiSeq platform. Concerning the study's data processing: PCR bias was computationally corrected using synthetic template baselines, reads within Hamming distance 2 were collapsed, and singletons that could not be merged were discarded. By aligning reads against IMGT, V, D and J genes, CDR3 length, and insertions or deletions at six rearrangement sites were assigned. Within each subset, clonotype counts were normalized to sorted cell number, and only after that were true diversity and Gini coefficients computed with the tcR R package. Repertoire sharing was quantified using the overlap coefficient calculated on TCRB nucleotide sequences. Out-of-frame TCRB sequences from naive cells were analyzed to stand in for the pre-selection repertoire. TCRdb mirrors the immuneACCESS table, restricted to in-frame sequences. Some clones are absent from its copies; in checked studies, under half trace to an unresolved V gene, and the reason for the others is unknown. That table furnishes V, J and clone size, whereas the DNA furnished D and trimming. The sample has 600,000 to 750,000 clones on record, 9.5% to 15% of them singletons. Approximately 0.11% of the sample comes from the top ten.

Each donor gave one peripheral blood draw, averaging roughly 120 mL, which was collected into heparinised tubes. A BD FACSAria II was used to sort naive, central memory, regulatory and stem cell-like memory CD4+ T cells with a panel that included CD45RO, CCR7, CD25, CD127, CD95 and CD27. Every sorted population had a purity above 95%. PBMCs were isolated right away by Lymphoprep density gradient centrifugation and were stained directly, without culture. So that batch effects would be minimized, each experiment stained and sorted samples in pairs, pairing one healthy donor with one patient. This sample stems from a study of beta chain features in type 1 diabetes (dated by TCRdb to 2017 to 2018). Describing the broader study: No differences in mean age, gender distribution, total cell number or subset yield were found between patients and healthy donors. Regulatory and stem cell-like memory subsets were obtained from only 8 patients and roughly eight healthy donors, while naive and central memory subsets were obtained from all 28 donors. In the study, TCRB repertoires of sorted circulating CD4+ T cell subsets from recently diagnosed type 1 diabetes patients were compared with those of matched healthy donors. A total of 107,917,701 sorted cells were examined across all samples, and the number of cells per subset was strongly correlated with RNA yield. Here is what the overall study found, with its caveats: In all four CD4+ subsets, TCRB CDR3 length was moderately but significantly shorter in type 1 diabetes patients. At VDJ recombination sites, patients with type 1 diabetes made fewer insertions and deleted more nucleotides, a pattern implying thymic rearrangement abnormalities. HLA sub-analyses involved small numbers of individuals, so any influence of HLA type on TCRB rearrangement remained unresolved. Naive, central memory and regulatory TCRB repertoires appeared more similar among patients than among healthy donors. Sequencing cDNA rather than genomic DNA could over-represent highly expressing activated cells, although activation and CD3 levels did not differ between groups. PCR may preferentially amplify shorter templates, but because patient and control samples were amplified and corrected together, any resulting skew would affect both groups equally.

Sequences were obtained from naive CD4+ T cells from blood. According to the study, the label for this sample's cell subset or site signals: true naive CD4+ T cells. This clonotype originated in a young man with type 1 diabetes. This receptor chain uses TRBV7-9 and TRBJ1-6; the D gene cannot be resolved reliably. The sequenced DNA is TGTGCCAGCAGCCCACATGAATCACCCCTCCACTTT. Translated, this is CASSPHESPLHF.